A single sample is the source of the 4 T cell receptor beta chains below, sequenced in a study of CD4 T cells in relation to SARS-CoV-2 and coronaviruses. Which antigens these TCRs recognize remains unknown. CD4+ T cells from unexposed donors were obtained before the COVID-19 pandemic (2011-2018). Isolation of CD4+ T cells took place after approximately 11 days in culture. Produced via immunoSEQ multiplex PCR; TCRdb's table is partial and in-frame only. The sample lists around 25,000 clones; approximately 78% were seen once. Specimen: CD4+ T cells from PBMCs, cultured in vitro. These TCRs come from a human donor in good health.

The chain has TRBV14 and TRBJ2-2; 7 bases are shared with TRBD1. Germline assignment: CDR1 SGHDN and CDR2 FVKESK. The CDR3 sequence is 15 residues long. With V trimmed by 4 bases and J by 2 bases, 4 bases remained unmatched. The CDR3 nucleotides are TGTGCCAGCAGCCCAAACAGGGGAAACACCGGGGAGCTGTTTTTT. This translates into CASSPNRGNTGELFF.

This clone came up a few times. At one end the junction does not follow the germline gene, possibly because of a read error. The chain employs TRBV7-3 and TRBJ1-3; no definite D call. Germline V gives CDR1 SGHTA, CDR2 FQGTGA. The length of the CDR3 is 13 residues. CDR3 residues: CASSLNPGNTIYF. The CDR3 nucleotides read TGTGCCAGCAGTTTAAATCCTGGAAACACCATATATTTT.

The chain joins TRBV11-2 to TRBJ1-2; 8 nucleotides align to TRBD1. Unmatched junction bases numbered 13, after V lost 5 bases and J lost 2 bases. Germline lookup yields CDR1 SGHAT and CDR2 FQNNGV. This CDR3 is 17 amino acids long. The chain's CDR3 is CASSPQPPDRANYGYTF. The CDR3 DNA reads as TGTGCCAGCAGCCCCCAGCCCCCGGACAGGGCCAACTATGGCTACACCTTC. Full variable domain (rest looked up from reference TRBV11-2 and TRBJ1-2): EAGVAQSPRYKIIEKRQSVAFWCNPISGHATLYWYQQILGQGPKLLIQFQNNGVVDDSQLPKDRFSAERLKGVDSTLKIQPAKLEDSAVYLCASSPQPPDRANYGYTFGSGTRLTVV.

This clone was picked up a small number of times. The chain employs TRBV20-1 and TRBJ1-4; no clear D. V lost 3 bases, J lost 4 bases, and 12 bases lay in between. CDR3 length equals 14 residues. The germline gives CDR1 DFQATT, CDR2 SNEGSKA (reference sequence). The CDR3 loop is CSASSGGYNEKLFF. CDR3 coding DNA: TGCAGTGCTAGTTCAGGTGGATATAATGAAAAACTGTTTTTT.